These 18 T cell receptor beta chains came from one sample sequenced in a study of T cell repertoires in aging, cancer and after chemotherapy. TCR beta rearrangements were amplified from peripheral blood genomic DNA. A mixed TRB-A/B primer pool amplified rearranged TRB by multiplex touch-down PCR. TCRdb recomputed calls from the multiplex PCR reads with MiXCR, one row per CDR3 protein. Among some 1,300 distinct CDR3 sequences listed, 25% to 35% were seen once. The sequenced sample was blood. These receptors all come from a human donor with a solid tumor.

By share, this clonotype counts as medium-sized. V usage is TRBV30 and J usage is TRBJ1-3, with a weak D call TRBD1 (5 bases). V lost 6 bases, J lost 3 bases, and 6 bases lay in between. The germline V gene encodes CDR1 GTSNPN and CDR2 SVGIG (reference sequence). This CDR3 region has 11 residues. This CDR3 reads CACRVGNTIYF. Written as DNA, the CDR3 is TGTGCCTGCAGGGTTGGAAACACCATATATTTT.

By proportion, this clonotype is medium-sized (0.01 to 0.1%). The chain joins TRBV19 to TRBJ1-5, with 9 positions matching TRBD1. V gave up 4 bases and J gave up 6 bases; unmatched junction bases: 7. This CDR3 region has 15 residues. CDR1 and CDR2 (germline): LNHDA, SQIVND (reference sequence). The CDR3 region has the DNA TGTGCCAGTAGTACCGGGACAGGGCTAAGTCAGCCCCAGCATTTT. Translated, it gives CASSTGTGLSQPQHF.

This clonotype is large (0.1 to 1%) by share. The chain links TRBV10-3 to TRBJ2-1, with TRBD2 as a possible D gene (6 bases). Germline V CDR1 and CDR2: ENHRY, SYGVKD. V was pared by 6 bases and J by 8 bases, with 11 bases between. This CDR3 is built from 12 residues. The CDR3 loop is CAISLTSHEQFF. As DNA, the CDR3 is TGTGCCATCAGCCTCACTAGCCATGAGCAGTTCTTC.

A few counts support this clonotype. The rearrangement links TRBV20-1 to TRBJ2-5; D call uncertain. CDR1 and CDR2 (germline): DFQATT, SNEGSKA (reference sequence). Trimming stripped 2 bases from V and 2 bases from J, with 6 bases between. This CDR3 spans 12 amino acids. CDR3 coding DNA: TGCAGTGCTAGATTAGGTCAAGAGACCCAGTACTTC. This codes for CSARLGQETQYF.

In this sample, this clonotype turned up a few times. The V gene is TRBV19, the J gene TRBJ2-2; D tentatively reads TRBD1 or TRBD2 (7 bases each). The length of the CDR3 is 19 residues. V lost 7 bases, J lost 5 bases, and 29 bases lay in between. Germline V gene sequence: CDR1 LNHDA, CDR2 SQIVND (reference sequence). In nucleotides, the CDR3 is TGTGCCAGTACCGACCAACGAACGGGGGGACACAGGGGTACCGGGGAGCTGTTTTTT. Encoded protein: CASTDQRTGGHRGTGELFF.

This clonotype is classed as medium-sized. This chain uses TRBV5-6 with TRBJ2-7; possibly TRBD2 for D (5 bases). The CDR3 totals 14 residues. V lost 0 bases, J lost 7 bases, and 14 bases lay in between. The germline V gene has CDR1 SGHDT and CDR2 YYEEEE. The CDR3 DNA sequence: TGTGCCAGCAGCTTGGACCCGGTCCGACTAGAGCAGTACTTC. Its protein product is CASSLDPVRLEQYF.

This clonotype rates as medium-sized. This chain joins TRBV4-2 and TRBJ2-7; TRBD1 matches 8 bases. Per the germline V gene, CDR1 is LGHNA and CDR2 is YNFKEQ. The V gene end was trimmed by 4 bases and the J gene end by 6 bases; junction bases not matched to a gene: 2. The CDR3 loop spans 12 amino acids. CDR3 sequence (DNA): TGTGCCAGCAGCCTAGGGACAGGCGAGCAGTACTTC. This translates into CASSLGTGEQYF.

The chain employs TRBV21-1 and TRBJ2-1. TRBV21-1 is a documented pseudogene. CDR3 length: 12 amino acids. As DNA, the CDR3 is TGTGCCAGCAGCAAAGGGTACAATGAGCAGTTCTTC. Amino acid sequence: CASSKGYNEQFF.

CDR3 bases: TGTGCCATCAGTGCCCCATATCCGAACACTGAAGCTTTCTTT. Translated, it gives CAISAPYPNTEAFF. The genes are TRBV10-3 and TRBJ1-1, with no clear D. There are 14 residues in the CDR3. The germline V gene encodes CDR1 ENHRY and CDR2 SYGVKD. Trimming stripped 4 bases from V and 1 base from J, with 10 bases between.

The chain employs TRBV18 and TRBJ1-1; D perhaps matches TRBD1 (5 bases). Trimming removed 7 bases at V and 1 base at J, with 13 bases between. The V gene's germline CDR1 is KGHSH and CDR2 LQKENI. The CDR3 sequence is 14 residues long. The CDR3 bases are TGTGCCAGCTTCTCACGGAGGGGGAACACTGAAGCTTTCTTT. Residues: CASFSRRGNTEAFF.

In its sample, this clonotype ranks as medium-sized. This chain connects TRBV6-5 to TRBJ2-7, with a possible D match to TRBD2 (6 bases). Looked up from germline, CDR1 is MNHEY and CDR2 is SVGAGI. V was trimmed by 7 bases and J by 3 bases, leaving 10 bases between them. This CDR3 comprises 12 residues. CDR3 DNA: TGTGCCAGCATCGGAGGGGTCTACGAGCAGTACTTC. Its protein is CASIGGVYEQYF.

This CDR3 reads CASSFGTGNEQFF. CDR3 DNA sequence: TGTGCCAGCAGTTTTGGGACAGGGAATGAGCAGTTCTTC. The chain joins TRBV27 to TRBJ2-1, with 9 bases aligning to TRBD1. V shed 3 bases and J 7 bases; nucleotides not matched to a gene: 1. CDR1 is MNHEY and CDR2 is SMNVEV in the germline V gene (reference sequence). CDR3 length: 13 residues.

This clonotype is labeled medium-sized. The rearrangement uses TRBV27 and TRBJ2-7, with D unresolved. Per germline, CDR1 MNHEY and CDR2 SMNVEV (reference sequence). V lost 3 bases to trimming and J lost 2 bases, with 11 bases between them. The CDR3 totals 14 residues. The CDR3 sequence: CASSLSGRAYEQYF. CDR3 coding DNA: TGTGCCAGCAGTTTGTCTGGCCGAGCCTACGAGCAGTACTTC.

The chain uses TRBV6-1 and TRBJ1-1, with a possible D match to TRBD1 (6 bases). The CDR3 extends over 13 amino acids. Trimming pared 6 bases from V and 1 base from J, leaving 9 bases between. The germline CDR1 and CDR2 sequences are MNHNS and SASEGT. The CDR3: CASRTGPNTEAFF. The DNA for the CDR3 is TGTGCCAGCAGGACAGGCCCGAACACTGAAGCTTTCTTT.

In regard to this clonotype: A much larger clonotype is one base distant, so this may be a read error. The chain couples TRBV19 to TRBJ1-2; no reliable D call. The length of the CDR3 is 17 residues. From germline, CDR1 is LNHDA and CDR2 SQIVND (reference sequence). Trimming stripped 6 bases from V and 0 bases from J, with 20 bases between. The CDR3 protein is CASSPKRRADPNYGYTF. The CDR3 DNA reads TGTGCCAGTAGCCCCAAGAGGAGGGCAGACCCTAACTATGGCTACACCTTC.

The chain employs TRBV28 and TRBJ2-1; D gene uncertain. Trimming took off 3 bases at V and 2 bases at J, with 11 bases between the two ends. The length of the CDR3 is 15 residues. CDR1 MDHEN and CDR2 SYDVKM come from the germline V gene. The CDR3 coding sequence is TGTGCCAGCAGTTTTGGTGGTACAGCCTACAATGAGCAGTTCTTC. Translated, it gives CASSFGGTAYNEQFF.

This clonotype was observed a handful of times. This chain links TRBV20-1 with TRBJ1-1; no reliable D call. The CDR3 loop spans 14 amino acids. The V gene lost 4 bases and the J gene lost 3 bases, with 15 bases spanning the gap. Germline V gene lookup returns CDR1 DFQATT and CDR2 SNEGSKA (reference sequence). Here the CDR3 DNA reads TGCAGTGCTAAAAGACGGAGTCTGGACACTGAAGCTTTCTTT. It specifies CSAKRRSLDTEAFF.

V and J are TRBV18 and TRBJ1-6, with 7 bases fitting TRBD1. From germline, CDR1 is KGHSH and CDR2 LQKENI. The length of the CDR3 is 14 residues. Unmatched junction bases numbered 3, after V lost 5 bases and J lost 5 bases. In DNA, the CDR3 is TGTGCCAGCTCAACGACAGGGAATAATTCACCCCTCCACTTT. Its translation: CASSTTGNNSPLHF.